The text below deals with one T cell receptor (beta chain). Its target is unknown. V shed 2 bases and J 4 bases; nucleotides not matched to a gene: 14. Per the germline V gene, CDR1 is MNHEY and CDR2 is SVGAGI. The CDR3 runs 18 residues. This specimen comes from a study of CD8 T cells in Susac syndrome. Study-level points and caveats: The TCR sequencing and HLA analysis in the study involved a relatively small number of individuals, as the study acknowledged.

In contrast to the negatively isolated CD8+ and CD4+ T cells, TEMRA cells were FACS-enriched. An amount of RNA that ranged from 0.5 to 1 ug was reverse transcribed with random hexamers. TCRdb passed the immunoSEQ multiplex PCR reads through MiXCR, listing each CDR3 protein once. The table includes around 220,000 distinct CDR3 sequences, 92% detected once. Sample: CD8+ T cells from PBMCs. The TCR was taken from a human donor with multiple sclerosis. V and J are TRBV6-5 and TRBJ1-3, with 7 bases that match TRBD1. The CDR3 DNA is TGTGCCAGCAGTTACCCGAACCCTCCGACAGGGACGGGAAACACCATATATTTT. Protein: CASSYPNPPTGTGNTIYF.